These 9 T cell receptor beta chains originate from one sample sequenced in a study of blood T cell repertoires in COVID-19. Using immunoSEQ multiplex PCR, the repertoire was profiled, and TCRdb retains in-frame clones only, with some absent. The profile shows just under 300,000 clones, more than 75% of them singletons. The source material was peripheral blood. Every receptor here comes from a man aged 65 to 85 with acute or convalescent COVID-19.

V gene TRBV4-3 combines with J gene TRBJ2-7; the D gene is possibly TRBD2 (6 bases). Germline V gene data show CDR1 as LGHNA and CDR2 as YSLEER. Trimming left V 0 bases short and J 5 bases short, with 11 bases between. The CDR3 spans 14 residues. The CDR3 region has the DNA TGCGCCAGCAGCCAAGATCGTACGGGGGACGAGCAGTACTTC. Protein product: CASSQDRTGDEQYF.

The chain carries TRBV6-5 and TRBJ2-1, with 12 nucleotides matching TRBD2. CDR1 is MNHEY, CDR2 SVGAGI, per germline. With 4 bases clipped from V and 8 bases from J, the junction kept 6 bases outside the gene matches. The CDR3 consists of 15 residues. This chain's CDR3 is CASSSLAGGRDEQFF. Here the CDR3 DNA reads TGTGCCAGCAGTTCCCTAGCGGGAGGGCGGGATGAGCAGTTCTTC.

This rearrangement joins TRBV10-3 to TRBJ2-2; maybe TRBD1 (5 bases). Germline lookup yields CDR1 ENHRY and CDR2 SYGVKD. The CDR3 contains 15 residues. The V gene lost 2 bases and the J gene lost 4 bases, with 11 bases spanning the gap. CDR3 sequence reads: CAISERQGSTGELFF. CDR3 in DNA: TGTGCCATCAGTGAGCGGCAGGGTTCCACCGGGGAGCTGTTTTTT.

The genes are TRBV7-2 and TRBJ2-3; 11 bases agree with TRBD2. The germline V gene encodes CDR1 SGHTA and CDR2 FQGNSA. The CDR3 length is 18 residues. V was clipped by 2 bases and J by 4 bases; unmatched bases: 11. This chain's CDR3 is CASSLRLAGREGPDTQYF. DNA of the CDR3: TGTGCCAGCAGCTTAAGACTAGCGGGAAGAGAGGGGCCAGATACGCAGTATTTT.

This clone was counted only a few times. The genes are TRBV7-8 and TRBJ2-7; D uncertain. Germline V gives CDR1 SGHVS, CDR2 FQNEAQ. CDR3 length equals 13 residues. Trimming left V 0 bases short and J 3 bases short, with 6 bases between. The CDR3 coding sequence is TGTGCCAGCAGCTTAGCGTATAACTACGAGCAGTACTTC. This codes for CASSLAYNYEQYF. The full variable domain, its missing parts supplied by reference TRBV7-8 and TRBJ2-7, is GAGVSQSPRYKVAKRGQDVALRCDPISGHVSLFWYQQALGQGPEFLTYFQNEAQLDKSGLPSDRFFAERPEGSVSTLKIQRTQQEDSAVYLCASSLAYNYEQYFGPGTRLTVT.

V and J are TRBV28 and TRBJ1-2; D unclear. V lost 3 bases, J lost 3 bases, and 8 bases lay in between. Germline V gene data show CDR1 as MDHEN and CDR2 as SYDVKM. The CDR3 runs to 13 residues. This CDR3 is CASSFVLDYGYTF. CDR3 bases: TGTGCCAGCAGTTTTGTACTCGACTATGGCTACACCTTC.

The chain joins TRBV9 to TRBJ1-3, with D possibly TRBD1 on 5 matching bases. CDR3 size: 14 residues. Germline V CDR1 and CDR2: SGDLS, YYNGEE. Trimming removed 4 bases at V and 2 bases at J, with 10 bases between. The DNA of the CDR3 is TGTGCCAGCAGCCCTCCGGACACTGGAAACACCATATATTTT. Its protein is CASSPPDTGNTIYF.

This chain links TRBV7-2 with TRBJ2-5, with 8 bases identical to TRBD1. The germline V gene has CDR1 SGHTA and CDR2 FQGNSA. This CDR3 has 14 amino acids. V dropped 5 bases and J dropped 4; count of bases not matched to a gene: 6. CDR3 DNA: TGTGCCAGCAGCCCGACAGGGGTTCCAGAGACCCAGTACTTC. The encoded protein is CASSPTGVPETQYF. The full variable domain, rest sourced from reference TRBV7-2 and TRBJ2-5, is GAGVSQSPSNKVTEKGKDVELRCDPISGHTALYWYRQSLGQGLEFLIYFQGNSAPDKSGLPSDRFSAERTGGSVSTLTIQRTQQEDSAVYLCASSPTGVPETQYFGPGTRLLVL.

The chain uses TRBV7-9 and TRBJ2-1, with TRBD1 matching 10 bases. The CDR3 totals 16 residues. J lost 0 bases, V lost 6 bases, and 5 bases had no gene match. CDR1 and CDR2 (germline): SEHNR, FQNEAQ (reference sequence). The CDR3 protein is CASRGQGLSSYNEQFF. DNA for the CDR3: TGTGCCAGCAGGGGACAGGGGCTCAGCTCCTACAATGAGCAGTTCTTC.